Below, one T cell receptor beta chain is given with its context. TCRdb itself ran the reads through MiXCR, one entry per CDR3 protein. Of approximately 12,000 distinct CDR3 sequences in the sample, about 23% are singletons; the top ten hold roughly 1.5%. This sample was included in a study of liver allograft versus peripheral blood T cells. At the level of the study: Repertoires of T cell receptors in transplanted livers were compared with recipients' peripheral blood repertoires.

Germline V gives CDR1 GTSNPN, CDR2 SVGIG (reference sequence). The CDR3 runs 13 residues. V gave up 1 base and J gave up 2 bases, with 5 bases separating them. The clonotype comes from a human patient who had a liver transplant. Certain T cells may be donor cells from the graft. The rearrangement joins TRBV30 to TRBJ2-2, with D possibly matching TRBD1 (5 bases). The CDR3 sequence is CAWSGTNTGELFF. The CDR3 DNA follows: TGTGCCTGGAGTGGGACAAACACCGGGGAGCTGTTTTTT.